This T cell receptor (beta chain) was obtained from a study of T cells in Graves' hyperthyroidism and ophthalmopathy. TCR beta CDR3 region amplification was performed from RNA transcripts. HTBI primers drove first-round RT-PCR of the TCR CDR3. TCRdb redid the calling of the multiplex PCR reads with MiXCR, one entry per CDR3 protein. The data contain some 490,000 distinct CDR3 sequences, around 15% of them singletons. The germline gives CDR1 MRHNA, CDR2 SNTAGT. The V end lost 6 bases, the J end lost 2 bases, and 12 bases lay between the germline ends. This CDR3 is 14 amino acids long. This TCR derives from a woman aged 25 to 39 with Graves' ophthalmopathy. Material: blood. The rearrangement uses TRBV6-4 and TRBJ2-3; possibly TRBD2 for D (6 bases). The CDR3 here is CASSEGRFTDTQYF. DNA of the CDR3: TGTGCCAGCAGCGAGGGGAGGTTCACAGATACGCAGTATTTT.